The 9 T cell receptor beta chains below all came from one sample that was sequenced in a study of T-cell memory formation after mild COVID-19. TCRdb redid the calling of the 5' RACE reads with MiXCR, one entry per CDR3 protein. The sample contains 400,000 to 500,000 distinct CDR3 sequences, 15% to 20% of which appear only once. The specimen sequenced was PBMCs or a T cell subset sorted from them (not recorded which). Receptors originate from a man between 18 and 35 years old who had mild COVID-19 (a few samples of this study predate the infection). Cell type and time point are not known.

V and J are TRBV20-1 and TRBJ2-3; D gene ambiguous. This CDR3 spans 15 amino acids. Germline values: CDR1 DFQATT, CDR2 SNEGSKA (reference sequence). The V end lost 0 bases, the J end lost 4 bases, and 14 bases lay between the germline ends. CDR3 amino acids: CSARDLVKVSDTQYF. The CDR3 DNA follows: TGCAGTGCTAGAGATTTGGTGAAGGTCTCAGATACGCAGTATTTT.

The chain employs TRBV11-2 and TRBJ2-1; 8 bases map to TRBD2. V lost 4 bases to trimming and J lost 11 bases; unmatched junction nucleotides: 13. Per germline, CDR1 SGHAT and CDR2 FQNNGV. This CDR3 is 15 amino acids long. The CDR3 coding sequence is TGTGCCAGCAGCTCCCCCTCCGGACTAGCCCTACAGCAGTTCTTC. It codes for CASSSPSGLALQQFF.

This sequence joins TRBV27 and TRBJ2-7; TRBD2 matches at 9 bases. The CDR3 length is 16 residues. Germline CDR1 MNHEY, CDR2 SMNVEV (reference sequence). CDR3 sequence reads: CASSSPAGGRYYEQDV. CDR3 DNA sequence: TGTGCCAGCAGTTCTCCAGCGGGGGGCCGTTACTACGAGCAGGACGTC.

This clonotype has a handful of counts. This chain connects TRBV28 to TRBJ2-3; perhaps TRBD1 as D (6 bases). The CDR3 is made up of 14 amino acids. Looked up from germline, CDR1 is MDHEN and CDR2 is SYDVKM. Trimming took off 2 bases at V and 2 bases at J, with 8 bases between the two ends. The CDR3 is CASSLQGTTDTQYF. For the CDR3, the DNA is TGTGCCAGCAGTTTACAGGGGACCACAGATACGCAGTATTTT.

The rearrangement joins TRBV5-4 to TRBJ2-2, with D possibly matching TRBD1 (5 bases). The length of the CDR3 is 18 residues. V lost 0 bases, J lost 2 bases, and 17 bases lay in between. CDR1 is SGHNT and CDR2 is YYREEE in the germline V gene (reference sequence). The CDR3 DNA sequence: TGTGCCAGCAGCTTGGATCCCTCGAGACAGCTTAACACCGGGGAGCTGTTTTTT. Translating it yields CASSLDPSRQLNTGELFF.

Remarks on this clonotype: At one end the junction does not follow the germline gene, possibly because of a read error. The V call is TRBV6-2 or TRBV6-3, the J call TRBJ2-7; maybe TRBD1 (6 bases). The CDR3 sequence is 12 residues long. The germline V gene has CDR1 MNHEY and CDR2 SVGEGT. In nucleotides, the CDR3 is TGTGCCAGCAGTTACAGTGGCAGGGGTGCAAGTTTC. Translation: CASSYSGRGASF.

This clonotype was recorded once. This sequence joins TRBV7-3 and TRBJ2-3; the D gene is possibly TRBD1 (5 bases). Germline assignment: CDR1 SGHTA and CDR2 FQGTGA. V lost 6 bases to trimming and J lost 6 bases, with 16 bases between them. This CDR3 comprises 14 residues. DNA for the CDR3: TGTGCCAGCAGTTTTACCCGGGCAGGGGATACGCAGTATTTT. Its translation: CASSFTRAGDTQYF.

This clonotype was recorded a few times. The chain couples TRBV11-2 to TRBJ1-2; possibly TRBD1 for D (5 bases). The CDR3 totals 15 residues. The V and J ends lost 2 bases and 3 bases respectively, with 13 bases between them. CDR1 is SGHAT, CDR2 FQNNGV, per germline. The CDR3 spells CASSLSGAQDYGYTF. The CDR3 nucleotides are TGTGCCAGCAGCTTAAGCGGGGCGCAGGACTATGGCTACACCTTC.

This clonotype turned up a few times. The rearrangement joins TRBV24-1 to TRBJ2-5, with no clear D. The germline V and J ends were trimmed by 9 bases and 8 bases, with 6 bases remaining between them. Germline CDR1 KGHDR, CDR2 SFDVKD. This CDR3 has 9 residues. The CDR3 DNA sequence: TGTGCCACCGGGGATACCCAGTACTTC. Amino acids: CATGDTQYF.